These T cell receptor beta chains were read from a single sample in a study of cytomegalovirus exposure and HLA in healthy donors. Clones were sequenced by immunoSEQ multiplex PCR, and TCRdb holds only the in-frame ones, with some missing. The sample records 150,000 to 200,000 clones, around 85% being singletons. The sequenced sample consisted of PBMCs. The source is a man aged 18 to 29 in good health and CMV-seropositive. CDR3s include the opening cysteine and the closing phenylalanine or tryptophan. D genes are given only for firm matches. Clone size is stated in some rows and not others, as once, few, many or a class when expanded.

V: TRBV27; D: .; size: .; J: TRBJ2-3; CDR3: CASSLSLTTDTQYF; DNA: TGTGCCAGCAGTTTATCGCTAACCACAGATACGCAGTATTTT
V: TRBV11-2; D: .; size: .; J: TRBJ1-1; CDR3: CASSLVSGINTEAFF; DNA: TGTGCCAGCAGCTTAGTGTCAGGGATTAACACTGAAGCTTTCTTT
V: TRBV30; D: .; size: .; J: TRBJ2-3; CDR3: CAWSVPPGTDTQYF; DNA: TGTGCCTGGAGTGTACCGCCAGGCACAGATACGCAGTATTTT
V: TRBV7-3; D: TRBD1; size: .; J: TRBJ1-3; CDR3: CASSRTGAGNTIYF; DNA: TGTGCCAGCTCTCGGACAGGGGCGGGAAACACCATATATTTT
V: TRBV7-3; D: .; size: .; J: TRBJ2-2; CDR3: CASSLATGELFF; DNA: TGTGCCAGCAGCTTAGCCACTGGGGAGCTGTTTTTT
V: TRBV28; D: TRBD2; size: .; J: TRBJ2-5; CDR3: CASSLFPSGGAQETQYF; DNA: TGTGCCAGCAGTTTATTTCCTAGCGGGGGGGCCCAAGAGACCCAGTACTTC
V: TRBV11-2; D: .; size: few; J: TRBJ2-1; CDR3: CASSVAYWGRGFNEQFF; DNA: TGTGCCAGCAGCGTAGCCTACTGGGGGCGAGGTTTCAATGAGCAGTTCTTC
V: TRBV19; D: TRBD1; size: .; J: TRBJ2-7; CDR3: CASSPPQGSPIYEQYF; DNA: TGTGCCAGTAGTCCACCACAGGGGTCCCCAATCTACGAGCAGTACTTC
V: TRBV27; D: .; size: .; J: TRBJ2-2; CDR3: CASSLLPGAGELFF; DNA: TGTGCCAGCAGTTTACTGCCGGGGGCCGGGGAGCTGTTTTTT
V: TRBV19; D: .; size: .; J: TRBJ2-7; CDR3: CASSINPTAPYEQYF; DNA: TGTGCCAGTAGTATTAATCCGACAGCCCCCTACGAGCAGTACTTC
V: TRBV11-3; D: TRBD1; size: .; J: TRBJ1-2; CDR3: CASSSGQGNYGYTF; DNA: TGTGCCAGCAGCTCGGGACAGGGGAACTATGGCTACACCTTC
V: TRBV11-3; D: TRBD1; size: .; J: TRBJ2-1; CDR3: CASSSQGNEQFF; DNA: TGTGCCAGCAGCTCACAGGGGAATGAGCAGTTCTTC
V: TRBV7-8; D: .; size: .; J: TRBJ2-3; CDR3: CASSPRGVGTDTQYF; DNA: TGTGCCAGCAGCCCGCGCGGGGTGGGCACAGATACGCAGTATTTT
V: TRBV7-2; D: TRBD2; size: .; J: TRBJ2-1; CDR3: CASSLGTSLSSGSYNEQFF; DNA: TGTGCCAGCAGCTTAGGGACTAGTTTATCCTCAGGGTCCTACAATGAGCAGTTCTTC